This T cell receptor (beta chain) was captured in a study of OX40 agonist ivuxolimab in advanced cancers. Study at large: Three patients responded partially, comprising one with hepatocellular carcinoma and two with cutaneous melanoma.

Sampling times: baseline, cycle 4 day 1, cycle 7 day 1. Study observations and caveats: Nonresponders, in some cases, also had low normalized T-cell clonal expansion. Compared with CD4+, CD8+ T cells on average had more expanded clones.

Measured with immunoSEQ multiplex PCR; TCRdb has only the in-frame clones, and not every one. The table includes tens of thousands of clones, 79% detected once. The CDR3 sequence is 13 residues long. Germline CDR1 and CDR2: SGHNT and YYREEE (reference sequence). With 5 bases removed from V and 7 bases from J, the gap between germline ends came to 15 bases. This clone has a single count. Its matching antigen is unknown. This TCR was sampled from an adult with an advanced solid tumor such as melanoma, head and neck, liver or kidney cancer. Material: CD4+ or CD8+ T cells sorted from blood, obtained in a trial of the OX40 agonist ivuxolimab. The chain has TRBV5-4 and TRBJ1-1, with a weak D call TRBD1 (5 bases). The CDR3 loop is CASRRGGVGEAFF. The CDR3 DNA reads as TGTGCCAGCAGGAGGGGAGGGGTGGGTGAAGCTTTCTTT.